This is a list of T cell receptor beta chains from one sample in a study of Ad26.COV2.S vaccination and SARS-CoV-2 variants. TCRdb's copy holds only in-frame clones and misses some; the assay was immunoSEQ multiplex PCR. The data contain 400,000 to 450,000 clones, over 75% of them singletons. The source was peripheral blood, collected in a trial of Ad26.COV2.S vaccine versus placebo. The source is a person aged 18-60 years who received the Ad26.COV2.S COVID-19 vaccine or a placebo. Both conserved end residues are part of each CDR3. Expanded clones get a size class; other rows say once, few or many, or leave the size out.

V: TRBV18; size: few; length: 18; J: TRBJ1-3; CDR3: CASSPPSPGGVAGNTIYF
V: TRBV18; size: .; length: 17; J: TRBJ1-1; CDR3: CASSQGGQGIENTEAFF
V: TRBV4-1; size: .; length: 13; J: TRBJ1-4; CDR3: CASSQDATVKLFF
V: TRBV19; size: .; length: 15; J: TRBJ1-6; CDR3: CASKISDRRVLPLHF
V: TRBV5-1; size: .; length: 17; J: TRBJ2-1; CDR3: CASSPGLAGQSYHEQFF
V: TRBV27; size: .; length: 17; J: TRBJ2-7; CDR3: CASSLHGAESRTYEQYF
V: TRBV6-5; size: .; length: 15; J: TRBJ2-7; CDR3: CASSYGGGEGDEQYF
V: TRBV7-2; size: .; length: 15; J: TRBJ1-3; CDR3: CASSLDRRRGNTIYF
V: TRBV3-1/TRBV3-2; size: .; length: 12; J: TRBJ2-1; CDR3: CASSQVRNEQFF
V: TRBV5-4; size: .; length: 16; J: TRBJ2-1; CDR3: CASSGGLAGDRGEQFF
V: TRBV6-5; size: .; length: 14; J: TRBJ1-5; CDR3: CASSYTYSNQPQHF
V: TRBV6-2/TRBV6-3; size: .; length: 15; J: TRBJ2-7; CDR3: CASSQSGTAIYEQYF
V: TRBV2; size: .; length: 14; J: TRBJ2-7; CDR3: CASSTPGRSYEQYF
V: TRBV11-2; size: .; length: 14; J: TRBJ1-3; CDR3: CASSSRSSGNTIYF
V: TRBV7-6; size: .; length: 12; J: TRBJ2-1; CDR3: CASSPGTGIQIF
V: TRBV5-1; size: .; length: 13; J: TRBJ1-1; CDR3: CASSLTGQTEAFF
V: TRBV11-3; size: .; length: 17; J: TRBJ2-3; CDR3: CASSSPRDRASTDTQYF
V: TRBV18; size: .; length: 12; J: TRBJ2-5; CDR3: CASSGFPETQYF
V: TRBV2; size: .; length: 18; J: TRBJ1-2; CDR3: CASSYIGQGAKANYGYTF
V: TRBV11-2; size: .; length: 15; J: TRBJ1-1; CDR3: CASSLGWELQGEAFF
V: TRBV4-1; size: once; length: 17; J: TRBJ1-5; CDR3: CASSQDFQTFSNQPQHF
V: TRBV5-1; size: .; length: 14; J: TRBJ2-1; CDR3: CASRFRANDNEQFF
V: TRBV6-1; size: .; length: 16; J: TRBJ2-4; CDR3: CASSEAPSGRGDIQYF
V: TRBV5-1; size: .; length: 15; J: TRBJ2-2; CDR3: CASDPGLANTGELFF
V: TRBV3-1/TRBV3-2; size: .; length: 12; J: TRBJ2-7; CDR3: CASSQGSYEQYF
V: TRBV28; size: .; length: 20; J: TRBJ2-6; CDR3: CASSIAGTGVGGSGANVLTF
V: TRBV4-3; size: .; length: 21; J: TRBJ1-4; CDR3: CASSLYLEQDRSFPLNEKLFF
V: TRBV18; size: .; length: 18; J: TRBJ2-1; CDR3: CASSPFTPGPGAYNEQFF
V: TRBV7-2; size: .; length: 15; J: TRBJ2-3; CDR3: CASGELAGVQDTQYF
V: TRBV28; size: .; length: 15; J: TRBJ2-1; CDR3: CASSETGLMYNEQFF
V: TRBV7-2; size: .; length: 13; J: TRBJ2-2; CDR3: CASSPSSTGELFF
V: TRBV28; size: .; length: 20; J: TRBJ2-1; CDR3: CASSFRSTVAGGTSYNEQFF
V: TRBV7-7; size: .; length: 15; J: TRBJ2-1; CDR3: CASSLNEGFNNEQFF
V: TRBV6-5; size: .; length: 13; J: TRBJ1-5; CDR3: CASSTIGGQPQHF
V: TRBV29-1; size: .; length: 13; J: TRBJ1-4; CDR3: CSVEGQGGEKLFF
V: TRBV6-5; size: .; length: 15; J: TRBJ2-1; CDR3: CASRDSGRAYNEQFF
V: TRBV11-3; size: .; length: 19; J: TRBJ2-7; CDR3: CASNIKQDKGLAGRYEQYF
V: TRBV29-1; size: .; length: 14; J: TRBJ1-3; CDR3: CSVLGGGGGNTIYF
V: TRBV4-3; size: .; length: 16; J: TRBJ2-2; CDR3: CASSQGGGTNTGELFF
V: TRBV29-1; size: .; length: 16; J: TRBJ2-2; CDR3: CSVEGLAEKNTGELFF
V: TRBV6-2/TRBV6-3; size: .; length: 14; J: TRBJ1-6; CDR3: CASSPAGENSPLHF
V: TRBV5-5; size: .; length: 13; J: TRBJ2-7; CDR3: CASSLVDLYEQYF
V: TRBV7-2; size: once; length: 19; J: TRBJ2-1; CDR3: CASSPVRLVRDPTYNEQFF
V: TRBV30; size: .; length: 13; J: TRBJ1-1; CDR3: CAGDGVMNTEAFF
V: TRBV28; size: .; length: 14; J: TRBJ2-2; CDR3: CASSLQGSTGELFF
V: TRBV30; size: .; length: 15; J: TRBJ1-1; CDR3: CAWSSPADGTTEAFF
V: TRBV4-1; size: .; length: 17; J: TRBJ2-7; CDR3: CASSLRLPGDGTYEQYF
V: TRBV6-5; size: .; length: 15; J: TRBJ2-5; CDR3: CASTLAGEPGETQYF
V: TRBV10-2; size: once; length: 13; J: TRBJ2-7; CDR3: CASRATATYEQYF
V: TRBV25-1; size: .; length: 14; J: TRBJ2-3; CDR3: CASSDGISTDTQYF
V: TRBV20-1; size: once; length: 15; J: TRBJ1-6; CDR3: CSASSPTGYNSPLHF
V: TRBV4-3; size: .; length: 15; J: TRBJ2-1; CDR3: CASSQARSSYNEQFF
V: TRBV5-1; size: .; length: 13; J: TRBJ1-6; CDR3: CASSLEGNSPLHF
V: TRBV10-2; size: .; length: 16; J: TRBJ1-1; CDR3: CASSYPRGEGNTEAFF
V: TRBV4-3; size: .; length: 13; J: TRBJ2-7; CDR3: CASRRDFNYEQYF
V: TRBV7-2; size: once; length: 13; J: TRBJ2-7; CDR3: CASSLVWDYEQYF